Sequencing of this TCR beta chain was carried out in a study of CD4 T cells in relation to SARS-CoV-2 and coronaviruses (dated by TCRdb to about 2021). The study in broad terms: Shared crossreactive spike epitopes were mapped to their HLA restriction using patient-derived lymphoblastoid cell lines. At the level of individual TCR clonotypes, the study evaluated whether memory CD4+ T cells crossreact between the spike proteins of SARS-CoV-2 and those of common cold coronaviruses. The Adaptive Biotechnologies TCR-sequencing kit was used to sequence samples from a few pre-COVID donors and the naive versus memory experiments, whereas other data were Illumina-based. A different TCR-beta assay, based on Illumina, was used to sequence expansion assays from other donors in the study.

CD4+ T cells from unexposed donors were collected before the COVID-19 pandemic (2011-2018). To separate naive from memory CD4+ T cells, cryopreserved PBMCs first underwent CD4 enrichment and then EasySep naive CD4+ T cell enrichment. Leukapheresis product for the unexposed donors was bought commercially. PBMCs were isolated from leukapheresis product or whole blood by Ficoll-Paque PLUS gradient centrifugation. PBMCs were either cryopreserved at -140°C or used fresh in the expansion assay. The QIAamp Micro DNA Kit was used to extract genomic DNA from the CD4+ T cells. A note on this clone: It lacks a known antigen. Within one base of it there is no much larger clone, and no base qualities were kept.

What the study reported, not specific to this receptor: Crossreactivity analysis was centred on spike protein, so crossreactivity against other viral proteins was not assessed. Sequencing naive versus memory cells indicated that the assay picks up memory recall responses, not primary responses primed during culture. About 65% of donors had memory CD4+ clonotypes that crossrecognized SARS-CoV-2 and at least one common cold coronavirus spike. The study was constrained by small numbers of patients and of tested TCRs. Compared with monoreactive clones, crossreactive clones had significantly weaker SARS-CoV-2-driven expansion, a result consistent with antigenic imprinting. Because no donor provided both pre-pandemic and post-infection samples, tracing the source of pre-existing responses was limited.

Deep-resolution immunoSEQ TCR-beta sequencing was performed on DNA from uncultured naive and memory CD4+ T cells. The original pipeline was this. During preprocessing, nonproductive sequences were removed, along with CDR3s that did not begin with C, did not end with F or W, or were shorter than 7 amino acids. Cultured and uncultured naive and memory CD4+ repertoires were searched for previously identified spike- and CEF-reactive CDR3s. After three terminal residues were trimmed from each end, CDR3 homology was quantified as pairwise Levenshtein distance using the stringdist R package. This is the immuneACCESS table as TCRdb keeps it, with only in-frame sequences that have V and J called. A part of the clones is gone; compared with another copy, unresolved V genes explain less than half, and the rest is unexplained. That table is the source of V, J and clone size, and D and trimming were worked out from the DNA. The sample includes roughly 68,000 clones, with just over 90% observed a single time. The ten most abundant clones make up approximately 0.21% of the sample.

This clonotype originated in a human donor in good health. The sequenced sample consisted of naive CD4+ T cells from PBMCs. The cell subset or site label on this specimen signifies: naive CD4+ T cells isolated by negative enrichment.

The CDR3: CASSQGPPGLSEQYF. In nucleotide form, the sequence is TGTGCCAGCAGCCAAGGTCCCCCGGGTCTCAGCGAGCAGTACTTC. The chain employs TRBV3-1 (or the pseudogene TRBV3-2) and TRBJ2-7; a confident D gene designation cannot be given. V and J are truncated by 1 base and 6 bases respectively, leaving an intervening sequence of 16 bases. CDR1 and CDR2, per the germline V gene (reference sequence), are LGHDT and YNNKEL. The CDR3 has 15 amino acids, counting the end cysteine and phenylalanine. The CDR3 DNA has 45 bases and is translated from base 1.